Listed here are 11 T cell receptor beta chains from one sample, sequenced in a study of T cell changes during pregnancy in multiple sclerosis. Clones were sequenced by immunoSEQ multiplex PCR, and TCRdb holds only the in-frame ones, with some missing. Among around 50,000 clones, around nine tenths were seen once, and the ten largest hold around 0.48%. The sequences come from CD4+ T cells from peripheral blood mononuclear cells, collected in the third trimester of pregnancy. These receptors were obtained from a female donor with multiple sclerosis, enrolled in a pregnancy study.

The chain couples TRBV6-1 to TRBJ2-7; TRBD2 is a possible D gene (5 bases). CDR1 and CDR2 from the germline V gene are MNHNS and SASEGT. Trimming pared 6 bases from V and 0 bases from J, leaving 9 bases between. The CDR3 is 13 amino acids. The CDR3 DNA follows: TGTGCCAGCAGCATTGGACTCTCCTACGAGCAGTACTTC. Amino acids: CASSIGLSYEQYF.

This CDR3 is CASSSSMDGRGETQYF. DNA for the CDR3: TGTGCCAGCAGTAGCTCCATGGACGGGCGGGGAGAGACCCAGTACTTC. The chain combines TRBV27 with TRBJ2-5, with D maybe TRBD2 (6 bases). V was cut by 5 bases and J by 4 bases, with 20 bases left in between. Germline values: CDR1 MNHEY, CDR2 SMNVEV (reference sequence). The CDR3 is 16 amino acids.

V and J are TRBV10-3 and TRBJ2-1; D is undetermined. CDR3 length: 12 residues. V lost 3 bases, J lost 9 bases, and 9 bases lay in between. Germline assignment: CDR1 ENHRY and CDR2 SYGVKD. The CDR3 nucleotides read TGTGCCATCAGTGAAATGGGCAGTGAGCAGTTCTTC. Protein: CAISEMGSEQFF.

Concerning this clone itself: Mismatch with germline at one junction end may stem from a read error. V usage is TRBV7-7 and J usage is TRBJ2-3, with 8 bases fitting TRBD2. Per the germline V gene, CDR1 is SSHAT and CDR2 is FNYEAQ (reference sequence). This CDR3 spans 15 amino acids. The CDR3: CASSYRGGRGDTQYF. CDR3 coding DNA: TGTGCTAGCAGCTACCGGGGGGGCCGAGGAGATACGCAGTATTTT. Drawing the rest from reference TRBV7-7 and TRBJ2-3, the complete variable domain is GAGVSQSPRYKVTKRGQDVTLRCDPISSHATLYWYQQALGQGPEFLTYFNYEAQPDKSGLPSDRFSAERPEGSISTLTIQRTEQRDSAMYRCASSYRGGRGDTQYFGPGTRLTVL.

V is TRBV19 and J is TRBJ1-2; D remains unclear. The V end lost 0 bases, the J end lost 2 bases, and 13 bases lay between the germline ends. Germline V gene sequence: CDR1 LNHDA, CDR2 SQIVND (reference sequence). This CDR3 has 16 residues. CDR3 sequence: CASSIDLTAANYGYTF. CDR3 in DNA: TGTGCCAGTAGTATAGATCTGACCGCGGCGAACTATGGCTACACCTTC.

The chain has TRBV30 and TRBJ1-5; D uncertain. This CDR3 region has 13 residues. The germline CDR1 and CDR2 sequences are GTSNPN and SVGIG (reference sequence). V was cut by 2 bases and J by 6 bases, with 11 bases left in between. The CDR3 sequence: CAWSLGVGQPQHF. The DNA of the CDR3 is TGTGCCTGGAGTCTAGGAGTGGGTCAGCCCCAGCATTTT.

The chain couples TRBV5-6 to TRBJ2-3; 12 positions match TRBD2. V dropped 5 bases and J dropped 4; count of bases not matched to a gene: 8. CDR1 and CDR2 from the germline V gene are SGHDT and YYEEEE. The CDR3 spans 16 residues. CDR3 DNA: TGTGCCAGCAGATTTCTAGCGGGGGGGGTTGCAGATACGCAGTATTTT. Translated, it gives CASRFLAGGVADTQYF.

This clone was picked up one time. This sequence joins TRBV18 and TRBJ1-5, with TRBD1 matching over 11 bases. CDR3 length equals 21 residues. The germline V gene has CDR1 KGHSH and CDR2 LQKENI. V was pared by 2 bases and J by 3 bases, with 18 bases of the junction left unmatched. The CDR3 protein is CASSPTILSEGTGGTNQPQHF. In DNA form, the CDR3 reads TGTGCCAGCTCACCAACGATTCTGTCGGAGGGGACAGGGGGTACCAATCAGCCCCAGCATTTT.

The chain uses TRBV6-1 and TRBJ1-5; TRBD1 matches at 9 bases. From germline, CDR1 is MNHNS and CDR2 SASEGT. Unmatched junction bases numbered 1, after V lost 6 bases and J lost 1 base. There are 14 residues in the CDR3. The CDR3: CASRQGASNQPQHF. The CDR3 DNA reads as TGTGCCAGCAGACAGGGGGCAAGCAATCAGCCCCAGCATTTT.

The V call is TRBV5-6, the J call TRBJ1-2; 8 nucleotides agree with TRBD1. The CDR3 runs 15 residues. Trimming removed 1 base from V and 8 bases from J; junction bases left unmatched: 10. The germline V gene encodes CDR1 SGHDT and CDR2 YYEEEE. The CDR3 protein is CASSLFAGGLGGYTF. The CDR3 DNA is TGTGCCAGCAGCTTGTTTGCAGGGGGCTTAGGAGGCTACACCTTC.

This clone was detected once. This chain uses TRBV2 with TRBJ2-1; 9 positions match TRBD2. CDR1 is SNHLY and CDR2 is FYNNEI in the germline V gene. J lost 6 bases, V lost 6 bases, and 18 bases had no gene match. CDR3 length: 18 amino acids. CDR3 DNA: TGTGCCAGCAGCGAGGGGGGAGGAGGACTAGCGATGGTCAATGAGCAGTTCTTC. Protein: CASSEGGGGLAMVNEQFF. Looking up the rest from reference TRBV2 and TRBJ2-1 gives the full variable domain: EPEVTQTPSHQVTQMGQEVILRCVPISNHLYFYWYRQILGQKVEFLVSFYNNEISEKSEIFDDQFSVERPDGSNFTLKIRSTKLEDSAMYFCASSEGGGGLAMVNEQFFGPGTRLTVL.